These T cell receptor beta chains were read from a single sample in a study of cytomegalovirus exposure and HLA in healthy donors. TCRdb keeps only in-frame clones here, not all; method: immunoSEQ multiplex PCR. Here the sample spans fewer than 120,000 clones, around four fifths being singletons. Sequencing was performed on PBMCs. Receptors originate from a man aged 25-45 years in good health and CMV-seropositive. CDR3s leave out the opening cysteine and the closing phenylalanine or tryptophan.

V	J	CDR3
TRBV9	TRBJ2-5	ASSVGSSGGANPTETQY
TRBV5-6	TRBJ2-7	ASSFLAGASYEQY
TRBV7-9	TRBJ1-4	SSSAVNEKLF
TRBV19	TRBJ1-1	ASLRRGGQVNTEAF
TRBV19	TRBJ2-3	ASSTDRVRTDTQY
TRBV19	TRBJ2-6	ASSRKPGQGGSGANVLT
TRBV6-5	TRBJ1-2	ASSYSKSTLYGYT
TRBV18	TRBJ1-5	ASSPVAGDIQPQH
TRBV19	TRBJ2-2	ASSIDSSTGELF
TRBV5-4	TRBJ1-4	ASSFQGSKEKLF
TRBV11-2	TRBJ2-7	ASSTLRGPNSYEQY
TRBV2	TRBJ2-6	ASTIQGFSGANVLT
TRBV4-1	TRBJ1-1	ASSHPIRNTEAF
TRBV7-2	TRBJ2-7	ASSLVLWTSGGAYEQY
TRBV6-1	TRBJ1-1	ASSEPGQGKAF
TRBV5-5	TRBJ1-4	ASSLGGAGEKLF
TRBV5-1	TRBJ2-2	ASSLRLAGGEAGELF
TRBV27	TRBJ2-2	ASSMTGDTGELF
TRBV7-9	TRBJ2-2	ASSLARASGVPGELF
TRBV11-2	TRBJ1-3	ASSLGTGVDGNTIY
TRBV29-1	TRBJ2-7	SVGQGATEQY
TRBV5-1	TRBJ2-1	ASSLEGANEQF
TRBV5-1	TRBJ2-5	ASSYGLAEGTQY
TRBV6-4	TRBJ2-3	ASTLRTGSSTDTQY
TRBV7-2	TRBJ1-2	ASSLGTNYGYT
TRBV5-1	TRBJ2-5	ASSPVDREIETQY
TRBV7-9	TRBJ2-7	ASSFSGGEQY
TRBV19	TRBJ2-2	ASSIRGGVNTGELF
TRBV7-9	TRBJ1-2	ASSSQGYGYGYT
TRBV5-1	TRBJ2-5	ASSLAGSFSETQY
TRBV30	TRBJ1-2	AWYRDRGPSGYT
TRBV19	TRBJ2-1	ASSIARLAGDNEQF
TRBV7-6	TRBJ2-1	ASSFRSSGGSYSYNEQF
TRBV2	TRBJ2-1	AGNSGGYNEQF
TRBV14	-	ASSQDVVPYEQY
TRBV12-2	TRBJ1-2	ASRSWAHRGPYGYT
TRBV5-8	TRBJ1-2	ASSGQDSSFVGYT
TRBV19	TRBJ1-1	ASTDRIGATEAF
TRBV9	-	ASSVHRGEQY
TRBV28	TRBJ1-2	ASSFRGVGYT
TRBV7-9	TRBJ2-7	ASSPTGGSQY
TRBV19	TRBJ2-1	ASSIQGDRRLYNEQF
TRBV11-2	TRBJ2-1	ASSLSLTKGFSYNEQF
TRBV10-3	-	AISESGGQGYEQY
TRBV4-1	TRBJ1-5	ASSQGADRQNQPQH
TRBV2	TRBJ2-1	ASTGTRDEQF
TRBV4-2	TRBJ1-1	ASSQLSTDTEAF
TRBV9	TRBJ2-3	ASSVVGGRGPTDTQY
TRBV21-1	TRBJ1-3	ASSTPAGAAGNTTY
TRBV28	TRBJ1-1	ASSPETGMGTEAF
TRBV10-1	TRBJ2-5	ASSDSAGGTETQY
TRBV4-2	TRBJ1-2	ASSQDPSGGELGGYT
TRBV30	TRBJ2-7	AFHGTGHYEQY
TRBV10-3	TRBJ2-3	AISELLAGAGDTQY
TRBV7-6	TRBJ2-5	ASSLVPGIETQY
TRBV10-1	TRBJ1-1	ASSAWTGANTEAF